This TCR beta chain was recovered during a study of response to subunit inactivated influenza vaccine. TCRdb processed the RT-PCR reads anew with MiXCR; each CDR3 protein has one entry. Of around 490,000 distinct CDR3 sequences in the sample, 7.6% were seen once. Study results and caveats: That few new T cells are recruited by each seasonal influenza vaccination was the authors' suggestion.

A few counts support this clonotype. Its antigen is unidentified. This CDR3 is 17 amino acids long. CDR1 MDHEN and CDR2 SYDVKM come from the germline V gene. V lost 6 bases, J lost 3 bases, and 6 bases stayed unmatched. The sequenced sample was PBMCs from blood, obtained about 23 months after vaccination. This TCR was recovered from a man in his fifties or sixties who received an inactivated influenza vaccine. This chain joins TRBV28 and TRBJ2-1; 15 bases match TRBD2. CDR3 DNA sequence: TGTGCCAGCAGGACCGGGACTAGCGGGGGGCTCTACAATGAGCAGTTCTTC. It translates to CASRTGTSGGLYNEQFF.